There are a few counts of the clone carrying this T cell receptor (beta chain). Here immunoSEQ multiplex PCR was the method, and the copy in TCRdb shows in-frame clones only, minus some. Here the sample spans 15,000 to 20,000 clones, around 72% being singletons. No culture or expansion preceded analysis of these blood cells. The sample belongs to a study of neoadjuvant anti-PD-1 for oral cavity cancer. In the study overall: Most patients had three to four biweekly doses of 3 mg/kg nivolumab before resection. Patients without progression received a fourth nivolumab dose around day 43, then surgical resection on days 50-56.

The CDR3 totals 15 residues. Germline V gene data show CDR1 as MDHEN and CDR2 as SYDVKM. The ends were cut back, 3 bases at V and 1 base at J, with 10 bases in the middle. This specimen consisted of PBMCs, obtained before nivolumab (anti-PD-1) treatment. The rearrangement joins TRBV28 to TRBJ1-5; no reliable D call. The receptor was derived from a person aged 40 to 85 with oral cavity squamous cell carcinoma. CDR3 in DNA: TGTGCCAGCAGTTTTGGTCAGTGGAGCAATCAGCCCCAGCATTTT. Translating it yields CASSFGQWSNQPQHF.